A single T cell receptor (beta chain) is shown here with its context. Its antigen is currently unknown. This sample was taken from a study of T cell responses to AZD1222 COVID-19 vaccine. Turning to the study itself: Recipients boosted at about 4 weeks or about 12 weeks are pooled.

The assay was immunoSEQ multiplex PCR, and TCRdb's table has in-frame clones only and misses some. The profile shows approximately 110,000 clones, more than 70% of them singletons. This CDR3 is built from 14 residues. Trimming left V 4 bases short and J 1 base short, with 8 bases between. Germline-derived CDR1 and CDR2 are LGHNA and YSLEER. Findings and limits, study-wide: Spike was spanned by vaccine-associated CD4 TCRs, with dominance at 160-218 and 743-854. Most donors were white British, females outnumbered males, and clonal diversity was possibly underestimated.

This clonotype originated in an adult in good health. The specimen comprised peripheral blood, sampled on day 0 of AZD1222 vaccination. V is TRBV4-3 and J is TRBJ1-5; unclear D gene. CDR3 DNA: TGCGCCAGCAGCCCTGGGGTGAGCAATCAGCCCCAGCATTTT. This gives the protein CASSPGVSNQPQHF.